This T cell receptor beta chain was obtained from a study of regulatory T cells in long-lasting Graves disease. Study outcomes and limitations: Under persistent disease, TRBV28, TRBJ1-2 and TRBJ2-5 were used preferentially.

This clonotype was seen many times. Its antigen is unknown. Building the TCR beta libraries relied on iRepertoire HTBI primers, and CDR3 regions underwent Arm-PCR. TCRdb ran MiXCR on the multiplex PCR reads and lists one entry per CDR3 protein. The table records 350,000 to 500,000 distinct CDR3 sequences, around 17% of them present only once. The CDR3 is 15 residues long. The germline V gene encodes CDR1 MNHNS and CDR2 SASEGT. The germline V and J ends were trimmed by 2 bases and 3 bases, with 13 bases remaining between them. Time point indicated: newly diagnosed GD, antithyroid drugs for less than 3 months. Extracted RNA from PBMCs served as the source of the TCR library. These same data were also listed under a study on T cells in Graves' hyperthyroidism and ophthalmopathy. That paper states: The primer set for the first-round RT-PCR of the TCR CDR3 was HTBI.

Sequencing used peripheral blood mononuclear cells (PBMCs), obtained at new diagnosis, from a patient treated with antithyroid drugs. This sequence joins TRBV6-1 and TRBJ1-1; maybe TRBD1 (5 bases). This sequence originates from a woman younger than 45 with Graves disease. CDR3 DNA: TGTGCCAGCAGTGAACCGGGGACGTGGGACACTGAAGCTTTCTTT. It specifies CASSEPGTWDTEAFF.